A single sample gave rise to the 13 T cell receptor beta chains below, sequenced in a study of PD-1 blockade in mismatch repair-deficient tumors. Here immunoSEQ multiplex PCR was the method, and the copy in TCRdb shows in-frame clones only, minus some. The data contain about 9,400 clones, about 85% of them singletons. The sequenced sample was PBMCs, obtained around 46 weeks after starting pembrolizumab. The receptors were sampled from an adult with mismatch repair-deficient cancer.

The rearrangement joins TRBV5-4 to TRBJ2-5; 8 bases match TRBD1. V shed 0 bases, J shed 5 bases, and the junction held 3 bases outside the gene matches. The CDR3 extends over 14 amino acids. Germline V lookup: CDR1 SGHNT, CDR2 YYREEE (reference sequence). The CDR3 bases are TGTGCCAGCAGCTTGGACAGGGGGGTGGAGACCCAGTACTTC. Its translation: CASSLDRGVETQYF.

The chain has TRBV7-3 and TRBJ1-1; TRBD1 agrees at 11 bases. This CDR3 contains 16 residues. Trimming took 1 base from V and 4 from J; bases not matched to a gene: 5. Per the germline V gene, CDR1 is SGHTA and CDR2 is FQGTGA. CDR3 amino acids: CASSLRMGTGGTEAFF. Written as DNA, the CDR3 is TGTGCCAGCAGCTTAAGAATGGGGACAGGGGGCACTGAAGCTTTCTTT.

The V gene is TRBV7-9, the J gene TRBJ1-1; 7 nucleotides align to TRBD1. Germline V gene data show CDR1 as SEHNR and CDR2 as FQNEAQ (reference sequence). This CDR3 comprises 15 residues. V trimming: 5 bases; J trimming: 0 bases; junction bases outside the gene matches: 6. CDR3 in DNA: TGTGCCAGCAGCCTAGAGACAGGGATGAACACTGAAGCTTTCTTT. It encodes CASSLETGMNTEAFF.

V gene TRBV28 combines with J gene TRBJ2-7, with D unresolved. Trimming took off 3 bases at V and 12 bases at J, with 12 bases between the two ends. The CDR3 length is 11 residues. Germline lookup yields CDR1 MDHEN and CDR2 SYDVKM. The CDR3 here is CASSFSRSRYF. The CDR3 DNA reads as TGTGCCAGCAGTTTTAGTAGAAGTCGGTACTTC.

V usage is TRBV28 and J usage is TRBJ1-2; no clear D. The germline V gene has CDR1 MDHEN and CDR2 SYDVKM. Trimming stripped 2 bases from V and 0 bases from J, with 7 bases between. This CDR3 region has 14 residues. CDR3 sequence: CASSLVLANYGYTF. DNA of the CDR3: TGTGCCAGCAGTTTAGTCCTAGCTAACTATGGCTACACCTTC.

V usage is TRBV12-5 and J usage is TRBJ2-7, with 8 bases fitting TRBD1. CDR3 length: 14 residues. Looked up from germline, CDR1 is LGHNT and CDR2 is FRNRAP. Losses at the gene ends were 5 bases for V and 2 bases for J; bases not matched to a gene: 5. This chain's CDR3 is CASGTGTGPYEQYF. DNA of the CDR3: TGTGCTAGTGGTACCGGGACAGGACCCTACGAGCAGTACTTC.

The V gene is TRBV28, the J gene TRBJ1-5; 7 nucleotides line up with TRBD1. After removal of 6 bases from V and 7 bases from J, the junction contained 6 bases not matched to a gene. Germline V gene data show CDR1 as MDHEN and CDR2 as SYDVKM. This CDR3 comprises 13 residues. The CDR3 sequence: CASRVTGVQPQHF. In DNA, the CDR3 is TGTGCCAGCAGGGTAACAGGGGTGCAGCCCCAGCATTTT.

The J gene is TRBJ2-7, the V gene TRBV30, with D perhaps TRBD1 (5 bases). CDR1 and CDR2 (germline): GTSNPN, SVGIG (reference sequence). Trimming took off 2 bases at V and 0 bases at J, with 14 bases between the two ends. The length of the CDR3 is 15 residues. In DNA form, the CDR3 reads TGTGCCTGGAGTTTTAGGGGTCAATACTCCTACGAGCAGTACTTC. This encodes CAWSFRGQYSYEQYF. Based on the CDR3 plus reference TRBV30 and TRBJ2-7, the full variable domain is SQTIHQWPATLVQPVGSPLSLECTVEGTSNPNLYWYRQAAGRGLQLLFYSVGIGQISSEVPQNLSASRPQDRQFILSSKKLLLSDSGFYLCAWSFRGQYSYEQYFGPGTRLTVT.

This clone appeared a single time. The chain recombines TRBV9 with TRBJ1-1; D gene unclear. Germline CDR1 reads SGDLS; CDR2 reads YYNGEE. The CDR3 is made up of 14 amino acids. V was clipped by 6 bases and J by 1 base, with 13 bases between them. The CDR3 loop reads CASNTGFANTEAFF. DNA for the CDR3: TGTGCCAGCAACACCGGGTTTGCGAACACTGAAGCTTTCTTT.

The chain's CDR3 is CASSQNRQGLHTF. For the CDR3, the DNA is TGTGCCAGCAGCCAAAATCGTCAGGGCCTCCACACCTTC. This chain joins TRBV13 and TRBJ1-2, with TRBD1 as a possible D gene (5 bases). V was clipped by 5 bases and J by 12 bases, with 19 bases between them. The germline V gene has CDR1 PRHDT and CDR2 FYEKMQ (reference sequence). The CDR3 extends over 13 amino acids.

V usage is TRBV2 and J usage is TRBJ2-5; D is perhaps TRBD2 (7 bases). The J call is uncertain, as TRBJ2-7 better fits the DNA end. CDR3 length equals 13 residues. CDR1 SNHLY and CDR2 FYNNEI come from the germline V gene. CDR3 in amino acids: CASTFWGGHEQYF. As DNA, the CDR3 is TGTGCCAGCACCTTCTGGGGGGGCCACGAGCAGTACTTC.

The gene calls are TRBV27 and TRBJ2-6, with D perhaps matching TRBD2 (6 bases). The germline V gene has CDR1 MNHEY and CDR2 SMNVEV (reference sequence). The CDR3 length is 15 residues. Between the trimmed V and J ends, which lost 2 bases and 5 bases, there was a span of 10 bases. CDR3 sequence: CASSLGDFRANVLTF. For the CDR3, the DNA is TGTGCCAGCAGTTTAGGGGACTTTCGGGCCAACGTCCTGACTTTC.

In regard to this clone: The germline gene is not matched at one end of the junction; a read error may be the cause. CDR3 bases: TGTGCCAGCAGTTTTCGTACTCGGTCCTTCGAGCAGTACTTC. Translating gives CASSFRTRSFEQYF. J is TRBJ2-7 and V is TRBV28, with unresolved D. Germline loops: CDR1 MDHEN, CDR2 SYDVKM. This CDR3 spans 14 amino acids.